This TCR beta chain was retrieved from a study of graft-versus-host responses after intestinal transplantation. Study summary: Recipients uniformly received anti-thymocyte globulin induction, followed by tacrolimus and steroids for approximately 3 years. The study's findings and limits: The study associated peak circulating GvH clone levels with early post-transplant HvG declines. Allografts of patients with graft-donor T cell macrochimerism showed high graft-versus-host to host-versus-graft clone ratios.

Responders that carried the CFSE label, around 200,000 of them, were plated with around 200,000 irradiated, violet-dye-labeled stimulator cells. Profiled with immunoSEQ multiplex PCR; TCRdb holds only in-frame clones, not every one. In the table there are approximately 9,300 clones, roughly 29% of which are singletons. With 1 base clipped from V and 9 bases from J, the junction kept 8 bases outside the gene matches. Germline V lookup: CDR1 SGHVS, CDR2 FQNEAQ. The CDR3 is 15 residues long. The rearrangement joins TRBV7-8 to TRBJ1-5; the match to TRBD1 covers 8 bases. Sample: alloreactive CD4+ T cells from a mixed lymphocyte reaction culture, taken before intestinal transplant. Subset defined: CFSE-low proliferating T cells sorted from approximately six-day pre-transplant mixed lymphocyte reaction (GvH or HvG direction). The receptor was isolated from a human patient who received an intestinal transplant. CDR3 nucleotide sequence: TGTGCCAGCAGCTTAGTCCGGACAGGGTTCTGGCCCCAGCATTTT. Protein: CASSLVRTGFWPQHF.